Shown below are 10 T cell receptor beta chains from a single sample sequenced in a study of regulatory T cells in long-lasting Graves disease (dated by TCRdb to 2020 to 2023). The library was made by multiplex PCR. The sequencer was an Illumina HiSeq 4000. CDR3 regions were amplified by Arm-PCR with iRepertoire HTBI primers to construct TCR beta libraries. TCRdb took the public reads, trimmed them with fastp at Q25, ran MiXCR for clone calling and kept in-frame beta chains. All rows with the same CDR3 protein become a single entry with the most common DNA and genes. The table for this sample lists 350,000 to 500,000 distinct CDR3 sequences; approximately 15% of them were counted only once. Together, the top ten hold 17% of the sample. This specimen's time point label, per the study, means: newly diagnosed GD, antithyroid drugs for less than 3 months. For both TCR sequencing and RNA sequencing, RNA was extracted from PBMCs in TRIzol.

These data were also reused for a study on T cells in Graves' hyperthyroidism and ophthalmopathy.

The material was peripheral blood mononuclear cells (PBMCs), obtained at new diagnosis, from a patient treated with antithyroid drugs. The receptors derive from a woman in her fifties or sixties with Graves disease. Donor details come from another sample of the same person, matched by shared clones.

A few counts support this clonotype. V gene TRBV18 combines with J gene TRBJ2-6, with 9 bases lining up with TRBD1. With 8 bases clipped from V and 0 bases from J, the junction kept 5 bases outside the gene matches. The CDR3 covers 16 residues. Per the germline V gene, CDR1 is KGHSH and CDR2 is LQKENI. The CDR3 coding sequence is TGTGCCAGCCCTAGGGACAGGGACTCTGGGGCCAACGTCCTGACTTTC. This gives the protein CASPRDRDSGANVLTF. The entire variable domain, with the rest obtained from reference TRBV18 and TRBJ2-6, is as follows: NAGVMQNPRHLVRRRGQEARLRCSPMKGHSHVYWYRQLPEEGLKFMVYLQKENIIDESGMPKERFSAEFPKEGPSILRIQQVVRGDSAAYFCASPRDRDSGANVLTFGAGSRLTVL.

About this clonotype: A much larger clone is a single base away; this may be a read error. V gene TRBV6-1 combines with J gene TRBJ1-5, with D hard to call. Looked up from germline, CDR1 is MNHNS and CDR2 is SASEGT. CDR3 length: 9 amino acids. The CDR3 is CASSQPQHF. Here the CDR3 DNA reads TGTGCCAGCAGTCAGCCCCAGCATTTT.

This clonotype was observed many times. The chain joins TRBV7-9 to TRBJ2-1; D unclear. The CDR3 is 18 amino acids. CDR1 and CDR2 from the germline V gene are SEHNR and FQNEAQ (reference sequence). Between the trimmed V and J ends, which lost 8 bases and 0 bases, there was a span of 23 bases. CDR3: CASRPLQRVDNSYNEQFF. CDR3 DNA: TGTGCCAGCCGTCCCCTGCAGCGCGTCGACAACTCCTACAATGAGCAGTTCTTC. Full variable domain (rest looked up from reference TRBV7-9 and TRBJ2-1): DTGVSQNPRHKITKRGQNVTFRCDPISEHNRLYWYRQTLGQGPEFLTYFQNEAQLEKSRLLSDRFSAERPKGSFSTLEIQRTEQGDSAMYLCASRPLQRVDNSYNEQFFGPGTRLTVL.

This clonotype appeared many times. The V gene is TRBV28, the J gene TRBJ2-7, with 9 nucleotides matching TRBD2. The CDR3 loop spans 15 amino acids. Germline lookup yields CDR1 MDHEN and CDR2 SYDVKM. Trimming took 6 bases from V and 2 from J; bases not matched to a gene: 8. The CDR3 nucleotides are TGTGCCAGCAGACTGGCGGGAGGGGTCACCTACGAGCAGTACTTC. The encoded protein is CASRLAGGVTYEQYF. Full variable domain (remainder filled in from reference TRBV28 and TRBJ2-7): DVKVTQSSRYLVKRTGEKVFLECVQDMDHENMFWYRQDPGLGLRLIYFSYDVKMKEKGDIPEGYSVSREKKERFSLILESASTNQTSMYLCASRLAGGVTYEQYFGPGTRLTVT.

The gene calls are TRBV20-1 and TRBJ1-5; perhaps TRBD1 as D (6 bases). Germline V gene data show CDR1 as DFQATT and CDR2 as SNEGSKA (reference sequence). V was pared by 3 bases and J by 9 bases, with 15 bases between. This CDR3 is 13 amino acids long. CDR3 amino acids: CSASGGPRLPQHF. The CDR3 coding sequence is TGCAGTGCTAGCGGGGGCCCTCGCTTGCCCCAGCATTTT.

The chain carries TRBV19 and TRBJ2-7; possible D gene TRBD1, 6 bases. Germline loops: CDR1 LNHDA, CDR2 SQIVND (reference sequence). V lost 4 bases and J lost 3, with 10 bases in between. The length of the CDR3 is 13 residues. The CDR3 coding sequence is TGTGCCAGTAGTACCGGGACAAACTACGAGCAGTACTTC. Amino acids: CASSTGTNYEQYF.

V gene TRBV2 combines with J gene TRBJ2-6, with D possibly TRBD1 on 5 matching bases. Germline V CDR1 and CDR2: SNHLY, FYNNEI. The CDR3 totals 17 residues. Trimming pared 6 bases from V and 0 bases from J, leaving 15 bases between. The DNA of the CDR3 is TGTGCCAGCAGCTTGACGGACACCATCTCTGGGGCCAACGTCCTGACTTTC. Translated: CASSLTDTISGANVLTF.

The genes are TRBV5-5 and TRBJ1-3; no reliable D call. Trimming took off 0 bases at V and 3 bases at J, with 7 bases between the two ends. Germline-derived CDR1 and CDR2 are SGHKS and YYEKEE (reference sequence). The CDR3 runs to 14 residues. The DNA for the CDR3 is TGTGCCAGCAGCTTGGTGGAGGGTGGAAACACCATATATTTT. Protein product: CASSLVEGGNTIYF.

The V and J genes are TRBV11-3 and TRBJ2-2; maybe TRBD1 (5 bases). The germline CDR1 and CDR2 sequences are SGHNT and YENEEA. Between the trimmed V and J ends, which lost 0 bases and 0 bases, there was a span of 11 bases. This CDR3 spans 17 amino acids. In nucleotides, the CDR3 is TGTGCCAGCAGCTTAGATGTTATGACAGCGAACACCGGGGAGCTGTTTTTT. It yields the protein CASSLDVMTANTGELFF.

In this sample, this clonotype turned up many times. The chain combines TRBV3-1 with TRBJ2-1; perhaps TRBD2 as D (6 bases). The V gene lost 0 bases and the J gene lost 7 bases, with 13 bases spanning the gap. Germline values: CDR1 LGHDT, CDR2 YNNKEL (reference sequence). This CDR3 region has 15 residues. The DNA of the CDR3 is TGTGCCAGCAGCCAAGATCTGCGGGGAGGAAATGAGCAGTTCTTC. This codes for CASSQDLRGGNEQFF.